The rows below give T cell receptor beta chains drawn from one sample of a study of cytomegalovirus exposure and HLA in healthy donors. Profiling relied on immunoSEQ multiplex PCR, and the TCRdb table lists in-frame clones only, not all of them. The profile covers 220,000 or so clones, with 83% appearing a single time and 4.5% to 7% taken by the ten largest. Sequences were obtained from PBMCs. The receptors originated from a woman under 30 in good health and CMV-seronegative. Each CDR3 is given with its conserved first and last residue. The D gene is left open where the match is weak. Rows give clone size only sometimes, using once, few, many, or a class for an expanded clone.

J gene | V gene | CDR3 length | D gene | clone size | CDR3 protein | CDR3 DNA
TRBJ2-2 | TRBV15 | 16 | TRBD1 | . | CATSRAGQGATGELFF | TGTGCCACCAGCAGGGCGGGACAGGGTGCCACCGGGGAGCTGTTTTTT
TRBJ2-5 | TRBV5-6 | 16 | TRBD2 | . | CASSLAASGGQETQYF | TGTGCCAGCAGCTTGGCGGCTAGCGGGGGACAAGAGACCCAGTACTTC
TRBJ1-1 | TRBV5-1 | 12 | TRBD1 | . | CASSLGQGEAFF | TGCGCCAGCAGCTTGGGACAGGGAGAAGCTTTCTTT
TRBJ2-7 | TRBV11-1 | 11 | . | . | CASSLAGEQYF | TGTGCCAGCAGCTTAGCAGGAGAGCAGTACTTC
TRBJ2-7 | TRBV5-1 | 15 | TRBD1 | . | CASSTGDSRTYEQYF | TGCGCCAGCAGCACAGGGGACAGCCGGACCTACGAGCAGTACTTC
TRBJ2-1 | TRBV5-1 | 17 | TRBD2 | . | CASSWGTTSGSWDEQFF | TGCGCCAGCAGCTGGGGGACGACTAGCGGGAGTTGGGATGAGCAGTTCTTC
TRBJ2-7 | TRBV27 | 15 | TRBD2 | . | CASSTTGTSFYEQYF | TGTGCCAGCAGTACCACCGGGACTAGCTTCTACGAGCAGTACTTC
TRBJ2-1 | TRBV27 | 16 | TRBD2 | . | CASRDLTSGGPNEQFF | TGTGCCAGCCGCGACTTGACTAGCGGGGGCCCCAATGAGCAGTTCTTC
TRBJ2-3 | TRBV29-1 | 12 | TRBD1 | . | CSAGTGPDTQYF | TGCAGCGCTGGGACAGGGCCCGATACGCAGTATTTT
TRBJ1-1 | TRBV6-5 | 15 | TRBD1 | . | CASSPTGGMNTEAFF | TGTGCCAGCAGTCCCACAGGGGGGATGAACACTGAAGCTTTCTTT
TRBJ2-7 | TRBV30 | 15 | . | . | CAWSVFTGSSYEQYF | TGTGCCTGGAGTGTATTTACGGGGAGCTCCTACGAGCAGTACTTC
TRBJ2-7 | TRBV30 | 14 | TRBD2 | once | CAWSRGGVVDEQYF | TGTGCCTGGAGCCGCGGGGGAGTAGTCGACGAGCAGTACTTC
TRBJ1-5 | TRBV7-8 | 15 | TRBD1 | . | CASRADRGGNQPQHF | TGTGCCAGCAGAGCCGACAGGGGTGGCAATCAGCCCCAGCATTTT
TRBJ2-7 | TRBV5-1 | 15 | TRBD2 | . | CASSSTSGGSYEQYF | TGCGCCAGCAGCTCCACTAGCGGGGGATCCTACGAGCAGTACTTC
TRBJ2-5 | TRBV30 | 14 | TRBD2 | . | CAWSPLGGRGTQYF | TGTGCCTGGAGTCCCCTCGGCGGGAGAGGGACCCAGTACTTC
TRBJ2-3 | TRBV6-5 | 11 | . | . | CASRSVDTQYF | TGTGCCAGCAGGTCGGTGGATACGCAGTATTTT
TRBJ2-7 | TRBV6-1 | 14 | . | . | CASSEAWGAEEQYF | TGTGCCAGCAGTGAAGCATGGGGGGCGGAAGAGCAGTACTTC
TRBJ2-5 | TRBV9 | 15 | TRBD2 | . | CASSALGLAGETQYF | TGTGCCAGCAGCGCCCTAGGACTAGCCGGGGAGACCCAGTACTTC
TRBJ2-2 | TRBV2 | 15 | . | . | CASGVSVVVTGELFF | TGTGCCAGCGGCGTTAGTGTGGTTGTGACCGGGGAGCTGTTTTTT
TRBJ2-7 | TRBV7-7 | 15 | TRBD1 | . | CASSQGTGSLYEQYF | TGTGCCAGCAGCCAGGGGACAGGTTCTCTTTATGAGCAGTACTTC
TRBJ2-5 | TRBV7-9 | 13 | . | . | CASSLAERETQYF | TGTGCCAGCAGCTTAGCGGAAAGGGAGACCCAGTACTTC
TRBJ1-1 | TRBV4-1 | 17 | TRBD1 | . | CASSQGPGGIGNTEAFF | TGCGCCAGCAGCCAAGGACCAGGGGGAATCGGGAACACTGAAGCTTTCTTT
TRBJ1-1 | TRBV29-1 | 11 | . | . | CSVAHHSEAFF | TGCAGCGTTGCCCACCACTCTGAAGCTTTCTTT
TRBJ2-1 | TRBV6-5 | 13 | . | . | CASSYSGLEWQFF | TGTGCCAGCAGTTACTCGGGGCTTGAATGGCAGTTCTTC
TRBJ2-7 | TRBV5-1 | 13 | . | . | CASSFGPNYEQYF | TGCGCCAGCAGCTTTGGGCCAAACTACGAGCAGTACTTC
TRBJ2-1 | TRBV7-8 | 14 | . | . | CASSLNWVYNEQFF | TGTGCCAGCAGCTTAAACTGGGTCTACAATGAGCAGTTCTTC
TRBJ1-4 | TRBV4-2 | 19 | TRBD1 | . | CASSQEGGRLTGWTEGLFF | TGTGCCAGCAGCCAAGAGGGGGGGCGGCTGACAGGGTGGACTGAGGGACTGTTTTTT
TRBJ2-7 | TRBV5-4 | 13 | TRBD1 | . | CASSIRQGVGQYF | TGTGCCAGCAGCATAAGACAGGGGGTCGGGCAGTACTTC
TRBJ2-5 | TRBV5-1 | 16 | TRBD2 | . | CASSPQPSGSQETQYF | TGCGCCAGCAGCCCACAACCTAGCGGGAGTCAAGAGACCCAGTACTTC
TRBJ1-5 | TRBV5-1 | 15 | . | once | CASSLGGRINQPQHF | TGCGCCAGCAGCTTGGGAGGGAGGATCAATCAGCCCCAGCATTTT
TRBJ2-3 | TRBV19 | 16 | TRBD1 | . | CASSGTLGTGVGTQYF | TGTGCCAGTAGTGGAACTCTAGGGACAGGAGTGGGTACGCAGTATTTT
TRBJ1-2 | TRBV30 | 14 | TRBD1 | . | CAWKSWDRDYGYTF | TGTGCCTGGAAGAGTTGGGACAGGGACTATGGCTACACCTTC
TRBJ1-1 | TRBV6-1 | 13 | . | . | CASREDGYTEAFF | TGTGCCAGCAGAGAGGACGGGTACACTGAAGCTTTCTTT